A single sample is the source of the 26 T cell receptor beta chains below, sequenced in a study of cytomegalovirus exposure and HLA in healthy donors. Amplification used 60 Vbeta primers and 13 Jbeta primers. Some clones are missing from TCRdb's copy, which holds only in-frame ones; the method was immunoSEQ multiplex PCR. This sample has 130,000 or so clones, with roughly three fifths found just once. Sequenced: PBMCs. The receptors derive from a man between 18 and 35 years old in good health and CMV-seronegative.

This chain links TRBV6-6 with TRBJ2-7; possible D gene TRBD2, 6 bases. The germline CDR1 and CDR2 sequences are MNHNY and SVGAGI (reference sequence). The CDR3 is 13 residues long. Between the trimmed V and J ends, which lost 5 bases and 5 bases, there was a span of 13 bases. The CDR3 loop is CASSQTRYDEQYF. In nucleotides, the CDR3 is TGTGCCAGCAGTCAGACTAGATATGACGAGCAGTACTTC.

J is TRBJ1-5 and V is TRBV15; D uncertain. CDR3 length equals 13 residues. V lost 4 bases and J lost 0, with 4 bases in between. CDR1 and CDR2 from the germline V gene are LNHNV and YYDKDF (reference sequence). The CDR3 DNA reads TGTGCCACCAGCAACTATAGCAATCAGCCCCAGCATTTT. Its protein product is CATSNYSNQPQHF.

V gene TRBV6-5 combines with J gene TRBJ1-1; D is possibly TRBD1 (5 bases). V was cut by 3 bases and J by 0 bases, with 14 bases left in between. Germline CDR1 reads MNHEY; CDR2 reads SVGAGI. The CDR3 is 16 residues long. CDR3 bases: TGTGCCAGCAGTTATATGGGGGGTCCGATGAACACTGAAGCTTTCTTT. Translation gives CASSYMGGPMNTEAFF.

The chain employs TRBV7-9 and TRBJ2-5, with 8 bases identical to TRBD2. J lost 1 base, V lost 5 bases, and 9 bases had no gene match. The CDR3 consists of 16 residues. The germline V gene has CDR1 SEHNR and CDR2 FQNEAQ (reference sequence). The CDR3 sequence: CASSAGLAHSQETQYF. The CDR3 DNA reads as TGTGCCAGCAGCGCCGGACTAGCACACAGCCAAGAGACCCAGTACTTC.

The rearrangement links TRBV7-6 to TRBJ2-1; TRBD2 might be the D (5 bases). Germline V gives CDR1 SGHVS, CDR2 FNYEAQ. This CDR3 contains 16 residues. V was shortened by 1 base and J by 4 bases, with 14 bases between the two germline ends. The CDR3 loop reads CASSLVSAERYNEQFF. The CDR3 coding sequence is TGTGCCAGCAGCTTAGTATCAGCGGAGCGATACAATGAGCAGTTCTTC. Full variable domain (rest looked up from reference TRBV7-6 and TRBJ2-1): GAGVSQSPRYKVTKRGQDVALRCDPISGHVSLYWYRQALGQGPEFLTYFNYEAQQDKSGLPNDRFSAERPEGSISTLTIQRTEQRDSAMYRCASSLVSAERYNEQFFGPGTRLTVL.

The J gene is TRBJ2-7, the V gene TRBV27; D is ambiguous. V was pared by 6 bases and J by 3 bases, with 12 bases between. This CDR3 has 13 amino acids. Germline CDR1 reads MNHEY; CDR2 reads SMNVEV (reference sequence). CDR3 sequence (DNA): TGTGCCAGCAGCCCTTCCTCGTTCTACGAGCAGTACTTC. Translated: CASSPSSFYEQYF.

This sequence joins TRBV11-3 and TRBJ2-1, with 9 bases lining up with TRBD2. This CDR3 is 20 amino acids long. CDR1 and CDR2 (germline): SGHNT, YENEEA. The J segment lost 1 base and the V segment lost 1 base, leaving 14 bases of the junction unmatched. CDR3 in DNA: TGTGCCAGCAGCTTAGGAGAGCGGGAGGCTCCCCTCGGATCCTACAATGAGCAGTTCTTC. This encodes CASSLGEREAPLGSYNEQFF.

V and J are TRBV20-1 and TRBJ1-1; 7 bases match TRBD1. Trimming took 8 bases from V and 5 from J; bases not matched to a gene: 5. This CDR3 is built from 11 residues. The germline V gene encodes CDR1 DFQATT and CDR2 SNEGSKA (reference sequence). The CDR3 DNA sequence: TGCAGTACCAGGGGGAAGACTGAAGCTTTCTTT. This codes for CSTRGKTEAFF.

The CDR3 bases are TGTGCCAGCAGCCTAAGGGGTAGCGGCCTCCAAGAGACCCAGTACTTC. Its protein is CASSLRGSGLQETQYF. V and J are TRBV14 and TRBJ2-5; a weak D match, TRBD2 (6 bases). Germline CDR1 and CDR2: SGHDN and FVKESK. V lost 4 bases and J lost 1, with 16 bases in between. CDR3 length: 16 residues.

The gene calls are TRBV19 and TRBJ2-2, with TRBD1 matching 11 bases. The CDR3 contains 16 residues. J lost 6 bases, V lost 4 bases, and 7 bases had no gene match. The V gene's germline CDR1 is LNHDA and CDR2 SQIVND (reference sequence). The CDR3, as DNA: TGTGCCAGTAGTACCCCCGGGACAGGGGGGCCCGGGGAGCTGTTTTTT. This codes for CASSTPGTGGPGELFF.

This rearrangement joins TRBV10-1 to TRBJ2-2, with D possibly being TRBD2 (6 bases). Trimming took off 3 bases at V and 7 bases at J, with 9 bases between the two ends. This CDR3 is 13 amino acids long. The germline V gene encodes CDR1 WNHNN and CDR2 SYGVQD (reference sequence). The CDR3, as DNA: TGCGCCAGCAGTGACTTGGAGGGCGGGGAGCTGTTTTTT. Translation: CASSDLEGGELFF.

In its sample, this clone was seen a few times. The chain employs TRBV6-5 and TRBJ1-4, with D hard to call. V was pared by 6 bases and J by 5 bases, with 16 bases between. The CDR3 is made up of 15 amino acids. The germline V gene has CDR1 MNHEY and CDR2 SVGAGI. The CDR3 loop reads CASSPPGFENEKLFF. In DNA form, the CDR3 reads TGTGCCAGCAGCCCTCCAGGCTTCGAGAATGAAAAACTGTTTTTT.

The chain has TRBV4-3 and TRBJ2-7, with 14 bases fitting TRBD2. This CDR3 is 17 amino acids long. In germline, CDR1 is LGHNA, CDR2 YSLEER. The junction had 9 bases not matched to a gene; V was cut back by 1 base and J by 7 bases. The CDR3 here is CASSQATGTSGSGEQYF. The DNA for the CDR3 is TGCGCCAGCAGCCAAGCGACCGGGACTAGCGGGAGTGGGGAGCAGTACTTC.

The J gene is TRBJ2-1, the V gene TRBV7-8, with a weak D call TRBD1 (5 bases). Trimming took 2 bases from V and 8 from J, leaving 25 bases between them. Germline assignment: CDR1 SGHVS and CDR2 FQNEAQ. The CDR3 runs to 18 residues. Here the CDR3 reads CASSLLRGETRSNYEQFF. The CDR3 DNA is TGTGCCAGCAGCTTATTAAGGGGCGAGACACGGTCGAATTATGAGCAGTTCTTC.

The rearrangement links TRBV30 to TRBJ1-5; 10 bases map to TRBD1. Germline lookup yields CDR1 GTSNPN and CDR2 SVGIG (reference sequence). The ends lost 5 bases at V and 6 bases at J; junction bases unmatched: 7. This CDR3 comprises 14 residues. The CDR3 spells CAWAGQGGIQPQHF. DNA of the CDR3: TGTGCCTGGGCAGGACAGGGGGGGATTCAGCCCCAGCATTTT.

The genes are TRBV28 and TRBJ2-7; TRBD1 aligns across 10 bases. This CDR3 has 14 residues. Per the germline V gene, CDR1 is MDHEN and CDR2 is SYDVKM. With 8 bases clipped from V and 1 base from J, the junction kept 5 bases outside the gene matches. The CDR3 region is CASARQGASYEQYF. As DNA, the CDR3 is TGTGCCAGCGCACGACAGGGGGCTTCCTACGAGCAGTACTTC.

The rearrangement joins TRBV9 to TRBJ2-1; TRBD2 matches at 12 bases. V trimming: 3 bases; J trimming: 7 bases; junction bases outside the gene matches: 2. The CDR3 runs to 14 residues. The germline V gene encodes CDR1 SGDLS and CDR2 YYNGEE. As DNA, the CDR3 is TGTGCCAGCAGCGGACTAGCGGGAGTAAATGAGCAGTTCTTC. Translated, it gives CASSGLAGVNEQFF.

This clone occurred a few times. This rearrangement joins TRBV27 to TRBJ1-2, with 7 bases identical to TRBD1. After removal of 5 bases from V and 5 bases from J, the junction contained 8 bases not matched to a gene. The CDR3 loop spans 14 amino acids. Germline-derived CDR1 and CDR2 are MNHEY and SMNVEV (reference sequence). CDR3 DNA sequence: TGTGCCAGCAGTCCACCCTACAGGGGATATGGCTACACCTTC. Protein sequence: CASSPPYRGYGYTF.

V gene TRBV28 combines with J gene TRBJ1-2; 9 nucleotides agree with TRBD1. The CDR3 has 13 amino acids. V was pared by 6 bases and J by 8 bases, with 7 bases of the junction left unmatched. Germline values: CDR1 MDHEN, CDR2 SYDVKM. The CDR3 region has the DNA TGTGCCAGCAGACAGACAGGGGGTGGCGGCTACACCTTC. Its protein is CASRQTGGGGYTF.

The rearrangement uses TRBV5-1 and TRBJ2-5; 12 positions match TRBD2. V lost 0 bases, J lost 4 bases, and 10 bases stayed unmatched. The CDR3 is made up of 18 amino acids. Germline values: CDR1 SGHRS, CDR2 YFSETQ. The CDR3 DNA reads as TGCGCCAGCAGCTTGGCCAAACTAGCGGGGGGTGGACGAGAGACCCAGTACTTC. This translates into CASSLAKLAGGGRETQYF.

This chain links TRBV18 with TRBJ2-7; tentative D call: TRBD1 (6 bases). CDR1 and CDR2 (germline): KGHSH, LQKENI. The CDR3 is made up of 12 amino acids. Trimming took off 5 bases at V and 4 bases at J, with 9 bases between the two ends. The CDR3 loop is CASSRDNYEQYF. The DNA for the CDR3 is TGTGCCAGCTCAAGGGACAATTACGAGCAGTACTTC.

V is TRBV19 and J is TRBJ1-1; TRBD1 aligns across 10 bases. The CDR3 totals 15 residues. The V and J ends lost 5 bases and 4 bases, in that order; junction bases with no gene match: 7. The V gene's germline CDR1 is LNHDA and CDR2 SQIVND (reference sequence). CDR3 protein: CASSFKGQGSTEAFF. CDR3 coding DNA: TGTGCCAGTAGTTTCAAGGGACAGGGGAGCACTGAAGCTTTCTTT.

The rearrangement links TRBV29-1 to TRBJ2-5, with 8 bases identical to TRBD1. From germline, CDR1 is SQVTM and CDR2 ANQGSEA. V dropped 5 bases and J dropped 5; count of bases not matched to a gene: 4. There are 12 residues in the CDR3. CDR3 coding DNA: TGCAGCGTTAATCCAGGGGGCGAGACCCAGTACTTC. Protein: CSVNPGGETQYF.

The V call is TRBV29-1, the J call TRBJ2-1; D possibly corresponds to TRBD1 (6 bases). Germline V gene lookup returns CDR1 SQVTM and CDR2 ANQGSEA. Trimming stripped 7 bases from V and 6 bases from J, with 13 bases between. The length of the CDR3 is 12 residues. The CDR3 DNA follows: TGCAGCGCCTTGAGAGGGGGCAATGAGCAGTTCTTC. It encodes CSALRGGNEQFF.

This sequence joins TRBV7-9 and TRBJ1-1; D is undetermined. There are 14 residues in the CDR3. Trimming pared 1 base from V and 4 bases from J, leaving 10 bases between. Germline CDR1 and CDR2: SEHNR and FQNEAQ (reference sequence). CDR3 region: CASSLGSVATEAFF. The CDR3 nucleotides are TGTGCCAGCAGCTTAGGGAGTGTTGCCACTGAAGCTTTCTTT.

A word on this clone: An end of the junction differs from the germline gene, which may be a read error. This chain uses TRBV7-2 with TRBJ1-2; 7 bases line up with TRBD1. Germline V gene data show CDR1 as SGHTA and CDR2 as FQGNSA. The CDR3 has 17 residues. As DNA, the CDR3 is TGTGCCAGCAGCTTCGATCTGGGGGACAGCAGTAACTATGGCTACCCCTTC. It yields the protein CASSFDLGDSSNYGYPF. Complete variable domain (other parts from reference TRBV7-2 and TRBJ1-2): GAGVSQSPSNKVTEKGKDVELRCDPISGHTALYWYRQSLGQGLEFLIYFQGNSAPDKSGLPSDRFSAERTGGSVSTLTIQRTQQEDSAVYLCASSFDLGDSSNYGYPFGSGTRLTVV.